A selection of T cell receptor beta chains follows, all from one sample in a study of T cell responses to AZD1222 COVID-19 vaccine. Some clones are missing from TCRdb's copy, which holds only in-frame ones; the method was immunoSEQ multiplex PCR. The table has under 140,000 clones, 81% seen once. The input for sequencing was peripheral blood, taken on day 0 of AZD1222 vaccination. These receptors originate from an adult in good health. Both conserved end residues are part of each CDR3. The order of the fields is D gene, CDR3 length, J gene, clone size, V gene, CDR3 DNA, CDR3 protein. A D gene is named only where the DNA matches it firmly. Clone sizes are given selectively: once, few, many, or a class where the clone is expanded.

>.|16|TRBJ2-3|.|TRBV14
TGTGCCAGCAGCCAAGTTTCCCGGGGGCTCACAGATACGCAGTATTTT
CASSQVSRGLTDTQYF
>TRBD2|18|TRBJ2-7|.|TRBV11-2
TGTGCCAGCAGCCCCATGTTTACTAGCGGGAGTAGTTCCTACGAGCAGTACTTC
CASSPMFTSGSSSYEQYF
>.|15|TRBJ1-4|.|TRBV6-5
TGTGCCAGCAGTTACCAGGGAACAACTAATGAAAAACTGTTTTTT
CASSYQGTTNEKLFF
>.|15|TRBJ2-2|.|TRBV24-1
TGTGCCACCAGTCTCGGGGGAGTTAACACCGGGGAGCTGTTTTTT
CATSLGGVNTGELFF
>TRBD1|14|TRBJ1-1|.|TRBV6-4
TGTGCCAGCAGTGGAGGACAGGGGAACACTGAAGCTTTCTTT
CASSGGQGNTEAFF
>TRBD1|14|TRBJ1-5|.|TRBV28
TGTGCCAGCAGTTTATGGACAGGGTATCAGCCCCAGCATTTT
CASSLWTGYQPQHF
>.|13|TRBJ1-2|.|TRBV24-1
TGTGCCACCAGTACAGATACTAACTATGGCTACACCTTC
CATSTDTNYGYTF
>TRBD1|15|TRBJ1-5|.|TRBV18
TGTGCCAGCTCAAAAAGTACAGGGGGCGATCAGCCCCAGCATTTT
CASSKSTGGDQPQHF
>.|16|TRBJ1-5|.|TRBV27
TGTGCCAGCAGCCTGTGGGGACGGGCTAGCAATCAGCCCCAGCATTTT
CASSLWGRASNQPQHF
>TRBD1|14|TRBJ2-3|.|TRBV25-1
TGTGCCAGCAGTGCGGACAGGGGGACAGATACGCAGTATTTT
CASSADRGTDTQYF
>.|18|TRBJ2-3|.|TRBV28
TGTGCCAGCAGCACCTACCTGGTTAGGGACAATAACACAGATACGCAGTATTTT
CASSTYLVRDNNTDTQYF
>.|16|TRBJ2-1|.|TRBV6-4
TGTGCCAGCGCACCCGGGGCAAGAAGCTCCTACAATGAGCAGTTCTTC
CASAPGARSSYNEQFF
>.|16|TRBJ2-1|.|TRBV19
TGTGCCAGTAGTATAGGTTTTCGGAAAGACTACAATGAGCAGTTCTTC
CASSIGFRKDYNEQFF
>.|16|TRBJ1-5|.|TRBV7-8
TGTGCCAGCAGCTTAGCCAACAGGGCTATAAATCAGCCCCAGCATTTT
CASSLANRAINQPQHF
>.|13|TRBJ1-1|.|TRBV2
TGTGCCAGCCGCCTCAGAGAGAACACTGAAGCTTTCTTT
CASRLRENTEAFF
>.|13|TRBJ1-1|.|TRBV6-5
TGTGCCAGCAGTTACTCTGACAGAACTGAAGCTTTCTTT
CASSYSDRTEAFF
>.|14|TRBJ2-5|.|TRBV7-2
TGTGCCAGCATCGCAGGACAGAACCAAGAGACCCAGTACTTC
CASIAGQNQETQYF
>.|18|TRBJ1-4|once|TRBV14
TGTGCCAGCAGCCAAGGACTGTTCGGAATATCAACTAATGAAAAACTGTTTTTT
CASSQGLFGISTNEKLFF
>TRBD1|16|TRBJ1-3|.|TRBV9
TGTGCCAGCAGACGAGGACAGGGGGCATCTGGAAACACCATATATTTT
CASRRGQGASGNTIYF
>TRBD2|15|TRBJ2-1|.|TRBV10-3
TGTGCCATCAGTGAACCGGGACTAGCGGAAAATGAGCAGTTCTTC
CAISEPGLAENEQFF
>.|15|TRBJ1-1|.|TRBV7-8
TGTGCCAGCAGCTTAACAAGGGTTGGCAGACGTGAAGCTTTCTTT
CASSLTRVGRREAFF
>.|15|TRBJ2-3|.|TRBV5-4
TGTGCCAGCAGCTTGGAAGGCGGGGTCAGAGATACGCAGTATTTT
CASSLEGGVRDTQYF
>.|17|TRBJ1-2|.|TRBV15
TGTGCCACCAGCAGACCTGGGGGGGCAGGGGCCCCCTATGGCTACACCTTC
CATSRPGGAGAPYGYTF
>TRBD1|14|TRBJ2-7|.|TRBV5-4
TGTGCCAGCAGCCAGAGACAGGGTATCTACGAGCAGTACTTC
CASSQRQGIYEQYF
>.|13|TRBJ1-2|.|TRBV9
TGTGCCAGCAGCGCCCTGGGGAACTATGGCTACACCTTC
CASSALGNYGYTF
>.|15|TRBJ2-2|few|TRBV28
TGTGCCAGCTACCGGGGACTGGGCCTCACCGGGGAGCTGTTTTTT
CASYRGLGLTGELFF
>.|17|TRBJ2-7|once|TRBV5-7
TGTGCCAGCAGCTTCCTCTCGGGGGAGTGGTGCTCCTACGAGCAGTACTTC
CASSFLSGEWCSYEQYF
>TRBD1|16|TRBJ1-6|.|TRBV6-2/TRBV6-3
TGTGCCAGCAGTCGCCGTGAGGGGGCAGTTAATTCACCCCTCCACTTT
CASSRREGAVNSPLHF
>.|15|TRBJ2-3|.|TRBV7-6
TGTGCCAGCAGCTTAACAGTCTCTAGCACAGATACGCAGTATTTT
CASSLTVSSTDTQYF
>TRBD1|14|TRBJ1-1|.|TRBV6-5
TGTGCCAGCATCCCCGCAGGGGGTTCCACTGAAGCTTTCTTT
CASIPAGGSTEAFF
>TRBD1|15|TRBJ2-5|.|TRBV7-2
TGTGCCAGCAGTTTGACAGGGGACGGCGTAGAGACCCAGTACTTC
CASSLTGDGVETQYF
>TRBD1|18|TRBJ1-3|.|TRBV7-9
TGTGCCAGCAGACCCGGGACAGGGGGCTTGAACTCTGGAAACACCATATATTTT
CASRPGTGGLNSGNTIYF
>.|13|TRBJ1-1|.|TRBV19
TGTGCCAGTAGTATAGTCACGGCAGCTGAAGCTTTCTTT
CASSIVTAAEAFF
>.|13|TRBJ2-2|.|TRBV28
TGTGCCAGCAGTTTTATGCGTCCCGGGGAGCTGTTTTTT
CASSFMRPGELFF
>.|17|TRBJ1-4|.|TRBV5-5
TGTGCCAGCAGCTTAGCGACAGGCGCTGCAACTAATGAAAAACTGTTTTTT
CASSLATGAATNEKLFF
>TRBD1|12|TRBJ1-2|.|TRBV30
TGTGCCTGGTACACAGGGGGCTATGGCTACACCTTC
CAWYTGGYGYTF
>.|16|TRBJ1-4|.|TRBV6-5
TGTGCCAGCAGTTACTCTTACGGCAGGGGATATGAAAAACTGTTTTTT
CASSYSYGRGYEKLFF
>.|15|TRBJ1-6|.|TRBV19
TGTGCCAGTAGTAACGCCGGGACGGCGAATTCACCCCTCCACTTT
CASSNAGTANSPLHF
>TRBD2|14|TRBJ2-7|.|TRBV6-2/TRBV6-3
TGTGCCAGCAGTCCAGCGGGAGAGAGCTACGAGCAGTACTTC
CASSPAGESYEQYF
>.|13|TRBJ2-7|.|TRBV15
TGTGCCACCAGCAGAGGTGACAGCTACGAGCAGTACTTC
CATSRGDSYEQYF
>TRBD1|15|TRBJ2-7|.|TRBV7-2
TGTGCCAGCAGCTCGACGCCGGGACAGGTCTACGAGCAGTACTTC
CASSSTPGQVYEQYF
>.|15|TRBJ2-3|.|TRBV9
TGTGCCAGCAGTGCAAGTGCCCCACGGGCAGATACGCAGTATTTT
CASSASAPRADTQYF
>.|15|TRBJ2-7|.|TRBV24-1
TGTGCCACCAGTGTTGGGACGGACCATCGAGCAGACCAGTACTTC
CATSVGTDHRADQYF
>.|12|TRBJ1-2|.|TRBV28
TGTGCCAGCATAGGAGGGTACTATGGCTACACCTTC
CASIGGYYGYTF
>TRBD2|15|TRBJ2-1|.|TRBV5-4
TGTGCCAGCAGCCCTCTAGCGGGAGTCCACAATGAGCAGTTCTTC
CASSPLAGVHNEQFF
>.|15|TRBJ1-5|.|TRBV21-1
TGTGCCAACGCCACGAGACAGGGTAGCAATCAGCCCCAGCATTTT
CANATRQGSNQPQHF
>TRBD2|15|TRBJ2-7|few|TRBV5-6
TGTGCCAGCAGCTTTGACCGACTAGCGCGGTACGAGCAGTACTTC
CASSFDRLARYEQYF
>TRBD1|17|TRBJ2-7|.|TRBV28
TGTGCCAGCAGCCGTCCGGGACAGACTTTACCTCTTTACGAGCAGTACTTC
CASSRPGQTLPLYEQYF
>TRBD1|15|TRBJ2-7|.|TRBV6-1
TGTGCCAGCAGTGAAAGGGACAGGGGGCGGTACGAGCAGTACTTC
CASSERDRGRYEQYF
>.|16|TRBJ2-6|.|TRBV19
TGTGCCAGTAGTATAGAGGCCGGTTTGGGGGCCAACGTCCTGACTTTC
CASSIEAGLGANVLTF
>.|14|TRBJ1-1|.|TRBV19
TGTGCCAGTAGTATAATTACAGGGAACACTGAAGCTTTCTTT
CASSIITGNTEAFF
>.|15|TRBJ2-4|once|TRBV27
TGTGCCAGCAGTGACCAGGGTCTAGCCAAAAACATTCAGTACTTC
CASSDQGLAKNIQYF
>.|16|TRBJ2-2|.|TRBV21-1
TGTGCCAGCAGCAATGGGACCCGATCGAACACCGGGGAGCTGTTTTTT
CASSNGTRSNTGELFF
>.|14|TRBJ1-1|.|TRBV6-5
TGTGCCAGCAGTTACTCAGGCCCGGACACTGAAGCTTTCTTT
CASSYSGPDTEAFF
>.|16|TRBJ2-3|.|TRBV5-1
TGCGCCAGCAGCTTGGCCCGGGGGCTAAGTGAAGATACGCAGTATTTT
CASSLARGLSEDTQYF
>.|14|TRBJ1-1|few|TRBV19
TGTGCCAGTACACTCAGGGAAGGGTGGACTGAAGCTTTCTTT
CASTLREGWTEAFF
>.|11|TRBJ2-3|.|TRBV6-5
TGTGCCAGCAGTTACTCGTTGACGCAGTATTTT
CASSYSLTQYF
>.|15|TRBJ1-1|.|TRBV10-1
TGCGCCAGCAGCCTAGACAGACTAGGGAACACTGAAGCTTTCTTT
CASSLDRLGNTEAFF
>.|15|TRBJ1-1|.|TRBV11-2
TGTGCCAGCAGCTTAGCGGGCAGGGGCCACACTGAAGCTTTCTTT
CASSLAGRGHTEAFF
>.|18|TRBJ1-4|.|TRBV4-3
TGCGCCAGCAGCCAAGATCTCCCTTTACGGGGTCTTAATGAAAAACTGTTTTTT
CASSQDLPLRGLNEKLFF